The next 22 T cell receptor beta chains were all read from a single sample in a study of blood T cell repertoires in COVID-19. TCRdb's copy holds only in-frame clones and misses some; the assay was immunoSEQ multiplex PCR. This table holds roughly 280,000 clones, approximately 86% found once. Sequencing input: peripheral blood. These receptors were obtained from a man aged 25 to 40 with active or convalescent COVID-19.

A note on this clone: Other DNA sequences in the same sample also yield this CDR3. V and J are TRBV6-5 and TRBJ1-5; no clear D gene. This CDR3 is 13 amino acids long. CDR1 is MNHEY and CDR2 is SVGAGI in the germline V gene. V was cut by 6 bases and J by 4 bases, with 10 bases left in between. CDR3 sequence reads: CASRGGGNQPQHF. CDR3 bases: TGTGCCAGCAGAGGAGGAGGGAATCAGCCCCAGCATTTT.

The gene calls are TRBV6-5 and TRBJ1-3, with D possibly TRBD1 on 6 matching bases. V was shortened by 6 bases and J by 0 bases, with 9 bases between the two germline ends. Germline-derived CDR1 and CDR2 are MNHEY and SVGAGI. The CDR3 is made up of 14 amino acids. The CDR3 DNA sequence: TGTGCCAGCAGACGGGACACCTCTGGAAACACCATATATTTT. It codes for CASRRDTSGNTIYF.

This rearrangement joins TRBV9 to TRBJ1-4; maybe TRBD1 (5 bases). Germline V gene data show CDR1 as SGDLS and CDR2 as YYNGEE. Trimming took 1 base from V and 6 from J, leaving 19 bases between them. This CDR3 has 17 residues. The DNA for the CDR3 is TGTGCCAGCAGCGTATCCGGCGCGGCAGGGAGGCATGAAAAACTGTTTTTT. This encodes CASSVSGAAGRHEKLFF.

This clone appeared a single time. The CDR3 protein is CASLDYGELFF. DNA for the CDR3: TGTGCCAGCCTGGACTACGGGGAGCTGTTTTTT. The chain employs TRBV19 and TRBJ2-2, with a possible D match to TRBD2 (6 bases). The CDR3 length is 11 residues. Germline-derived CDR1 and CDR2 are LNHDA and SQIVND (reference sequence). With 9 bases removed from V and 7 bases from J, the gap between germline ends came to 9 bases. Full variable domain (rest looked up from reference TRBV19 and TRBJ2-2): DGGITQSPKYLFRKEGQNVTLSCEQNLNHDAMYWYRQDPGQGLRLIYYSQIVNDFQKGDIAEGYSVSREKKESFPLTVTSAQKNPTAFYLCASLDYGELFFGEGSRLTVL.

V gene TRBV21-1 combines with J gene TRBJ1-2; TRBD1 is taken as the D call from the table, unchecked against the DNA. TRBV21-1 is marked as a pseudogene. CDR3 size: 13 residues. Written as DNA, the CDR3 is TGTGCCAGAGACAGGGGGCTGGTCTATGGCTACACCTTC. Translation: CARDRGLVYGYTF.

This sequence joins TRBV5-1 and TRBJ2-1; D possibly corresponds to TRBD1 (6 bases). CDR3 length: 15 residues. V dropped 1 base and J dropped 4 bases, with 12 bases sitting between them. Germline assignment: CDR1 SGHRS and CDR2 YFSETQ. CDR3 sequence reads: CASSLSQGRYNEQFF. CDR3 DNA sequence: TGCGCCAGCAGCTTGTCGCAGGGGCGTTACAATGAGCAGTTCTTC.

V gene TRBV4-3 combines with J gene TRBJ2-2; D is possibly TRBD1 (6 bases). This CDR3 is 15 amino acids long. With 0 bases removed from V and 4 bases from J, the gap between germline ends came to 9 bases. Germline CDR1 is LGHNA and CDR2 is YSLEER. The CDR3 nucleotides are TGCGCCAGCAGCCAAGATCGGACAGTCACCGGGGAGCTGTTTTTT. Residues: CASSQDRTVTGELFF.

V gene TRBV19 combines with J gene TRBJ2-7; 7 bases are a match to TRBD2. V dropped 4 bases and J dropped 1; count of bases not matched to a gene: 10. Germline V gives CDR1 LNHDA, CDR2 SQIVND (reference sequence). The CDR3 has 16 amino acids. CDR3 bases: TGTGCCAGTAGTACCTCGGGAGCGGGGCTTTCCTACGAGCAGTACTTC. Encoded protein: CASSTSGAGLSYEQYF.

The chain recombines TRBV4-1 with TRBJ1-2; D remains unclear. The germline gives CDR1 MGHRA, CDR2 YSYEKL. The V end was cut by 0 bases, the J end by 4 bases, with 18 bases between. CDR3 length equals 17 residues. The CDR3 bases are TGCGCCAGCAGCCAAGAGGGCAGCGGAGGCCGCGGCTATGGCTACACCTTC. Encoded protein: CASSQEGSGGRGYGYTF.

The genes are TRBV7-9 and TRBJ2-2; 10 bases are a match to TRBD1. The CDR3 has 17 residues. V was pared by 4 bases and J by 0 bases, with 5 bases of the junction left unmatched. CDR1 SEHNR and CDR2 FQNEAQ come from the germline V gene (reference sequence). The CDR3 region has the DNA TGTGCCAGCAGCTCCCCGACAGGGGGCTCGAACACCGGGGAGCTGTTTTTT. This encodes CASSSPTGGSNTGELFF.

The CDR3 spells CASSLERQGTYEQYF. CDR3 nucleotide sequence: TGTGCCAGCAGCTTAGAGCGACAGGGAACATACGAGCAGTACTTC. The chain couples TRBV11-2 to TRBJ2-7; 7 bases fit TRBD1. The ends lost 0 bases at V and 4 bases at J; junction bases unmatched: 6. Germline V gene sequence: CDR1 SGHAT, CDR2 FQNNGV. This CDR3 has 15 residues.

V gene TRBV5-6 combines with J gene TRBJ2-2, with TRBD1 matching over 8 bases. The CDR3 has 15 residues. The V gene end was trimmed by 2 bases and the J gene end by 1 base; junction bases not matched to a gene: 1. The V gene's germline CDR1 is SGHDT and CDR2 YYEEEE. Here the CDR3 DNA reads TGTGCCAGCAGCTTCGGGACAGGGAACACCGGGGAGCTGTTTTTT. It codes for CASSFGTGNTGELFF.

The chain employs TRBV9 and TRBJ1-5; 9 nucleotides match TRBD1. The CDR3 loop spans 15 amino acids. CDR1 is SGDLS, CDR2 YYNGEE, per germline. Unmatched junction bases numbered 3, after V lost 0 bases and J lost 5 bases. The CDR3 is CASSVEDRGDQPQHF. The CDR3 nucleotides read TGTGCCAGCAGCGTAGAAGACAGGGGGGATCAGCCCCAGCATTTT.

The rearrangement uses TRBV5-4 and TRBJ2-7; TRBD2 agrees at 11 bases. This CDR3 region has 16 residues. Germline CDR1 and CDR2: SGHNT and YYREEE (reference sequence). The J segment lost 0 bases and the V segment lost 4 bases, leaving 6 bases of the junction unmatched. CDR3 amino acids: CASSVSLAGDSYEQYF. In DNA, the CDR3 is TGTGCCAGCAGCGTATCACTAGCGGGGGACTCCTACGAGCAGTACTTC. Filled out from reference TRBV5-4 and TRBJ2-7, the complete variable domain reads ETGVTQSPTHLIKTRGQQVTLRCSSQSGHNTVSWYQQALGQGPQFIFQYYREEENGRGNFPPRFSGLQFPNYSSELNVNALELDDSALYLCASSVSLAGDSYEQYFGPGTRLTVT.

The J gene is TRBJ2-3, the V gene TRBV5-6; possibly TRBD2 for D (5 bases). Trimming pared 3 bases from V and 2 bases from J, leaving 13 bases between. Germline V gene data show CDR1 as SGHDT and CDR2 as YYEEEE. The CDR3 contains 15 residues. This CDR3 is CASSSFFRDTDTQYF. CDR3 in DNA: TGTGCCAGCAGCTCGTTTTTTCGGGACACAGATACGCAGTATTTT.

This chain connects TRBV28 to TRBJ1-4; no clear D gene. Germline CDR1 MDHEN, CDR2 SYDVKM. This CDR3 is built from 14 residues. Deletions cut 6 bases from V and 0 bases from J, with 8 bases between. CDR3: CASRRSSTNEKLFF. Here the CDR3 DNA reads TGTGCCAGCAGACGGTCCTCAACTAATGAAAAACTGTTTTTT.

The genes are TRBV3-1 (or the pseudogene TRBV3-2) and TRBJ1-2; weak D call: TRBD1 (6 bases). CDR1 and CDR2 (germline): LGHDT, YNNKEL (reference sequence). The CDR3 is made up of 12 amino acids. Trimming removed 1 base at V and 14 bases at J, with 14 bases between. Here the CDR3 DNA reads TGTGCCAGCAGCCAAGTCCCCTTCGACAGGACCTTC. Its protein product is CASSQVPFDRTF.

The J gene is TRBJ2-2, the V gene TRBV19; 11 bases are shared with TRBD1. The CDR3 has 15 residues. The germline V gene encodes CDR1 LNHDA and CDR2 SQIVND (reference sequence). V was clipped by 5 bases and J by 5 bases; unmatched bases: 4. Written as DNA, the CDR3 is TGTGCCAGTAGTCCGGGGACAGGGGGAACCGGGGAGCTGTTTTTT. Its protein product is CASSPGTGGTGELFF.

There are a few counts of this clone. The V gene is TRBV13, the J gene TRBJ2-7; D not resolved. V dropped 0 bases and J dropped 3 bases, with 9 bases sitting between them. Germline CDR1 reads PRHDT; CDR2 reads FYEKMQ (reference sequence). The CDR3 length is 14 residues. CDR3 nucleotide sequence: TGTGCCAGCAGCTTAGGACAGTCCCGCTACGAGCAGTACTTC. It yields the protein CASSLGQSRYEQYF.

CDR3 protein: CASSSSGTFTEKLFF. The CDR3 bases are TGTGCCAGCAGCTCATCCGGGACATTCACCGAAAAACTGTTTTTT. This chain uses TRBV7-9 with TRBJ1-4; maybe TRBD1 (6 bases). V lost 4 bases, J lost 8 bases, and 17 bases lay in between. The length of the CDR3 is 15 residues. Per the germline V gene, CDR1 is SEHNR and CDR2 is FQNEAQ (reference sequence).

This chain connects TRBV3-1 (or the pseudogene TRBV3-2) to TRBJ2-7, with TRBD1 matching over 10 bases. The CDR3 extends over 15 amino acids. Trimming took 1 base from V and 3 from J; bases not matched to a gene: 3. From germline, CDR1 is LGHDT and CDR2 YNNKEL (reference sequence). Here the CDR3 reads CASSQGDRGFYEQYF. The CDR3 nucleotides are TGTGCCAGCAGCCAAGGGGACAGGGGTTTCTACGAGCAGTACTTC.

The chain has TRBV25-1 and TRBJ2-7; 8 bases align to TRBD1. CDR1 MGHDK and CDR2 SYGVNS come from the germline V gene. CDR3 length equals 14 residues. The ends lost 6 bases at V and 3 bases at J; junction bases unmatched: 7. CDR3 loop: CASSSQTGGYEQYF. The CDR3 bases are TGTGCCAGCAGCAGCCAAACAGGGGGCTACGAGCAGTACTTC.